Below, 8 T cell receptor beta chains from the same sample are listed, as sequenced in a study of graft-versus-host responses after intestinal transplantation. These receptors' targets are unknown. The repertoire was sequenced with immunoSEQ multiplex PCR; TCRdb's copy has only in-frame clones and lacks some. The repertoire holds 75,000 to 100,000 clones, with over 80% as singletons. The sample in question was unstimulated CD8+ T cells sorted from spleen or lymph node cells, obtained before intestinal transplant. All receptors come from a human donor who received an intestinal transplant.

This chain connects TRBV29-1 to TRBJ1-5, with a weak D call TRBD1 (5 bases). V lost 0 bases to trimming and J lost 0 bases, with 6 bases between them. Per the germline V gene, CDR1 is SQVTM and CDR2 is ANQGSEA. This CDR3 spans 14 amino acids. The CDR3 DNA sequence: TGCAGCGTTGAAGACAGGGATAGCAATCAGCCCCAGCATTTT. This gives the protein CSVEDRDSNQPQHF.

This sequence joins TRBV9 and TRBJ1-1; D is possibly TRBD1 (6 bases). The CDR3 loop spans 14 amino acids. The V gene's germline CDR1 is SGDLS and CDR2 YYNGEE. V lost 0 bases to trimming and J lost 5 bases, with 11 bases between them. DNA for the CDR3: TGTGCCAGCAGCGTAGGAGGAGGGACAACTGAAGCTTTCTTT. It is translated as CASSVGGGTTEAFF.

V is TRBV2 and J is TRBJ1-2; the match to TRBD1 covers 7 bases. The V gene end was trimmed by 1 base and the J gene end by 1 base; junction bases not matched to a gene: 6. The germline V gene encodes CDR1 SNHLY and CDR2 FYNNEI. The CDR3 runs 16 residues. The CDR3 DNA is TGTGCCAGCAGTGAAGGGACAGGCTACAATAACTATGGCTACACCTTC. This sequence encodes CASSEGTGYNNYGYTF.

This chain links TRBV29-1 with TRBJ2-7, with 10 bases identical to TRBD1. With 4 bases clipped from V and 2 bases from J, the junction kept 2 bases outside the gene matches. Looked up from germline, CDR1 is SQVTM and CDR2 is ANQGSEA. The CDR3 consists of 13 residues. The CDR3 protein is CSVADRGAYEQYF. The CDR3 DNA is TGCAGCGTTGCGGACAGGGGGGCCTACGAGCAGTACTTC.

The chain is built from TRBV27 and TRBJ1-3; D possibly corresponds to TRBD1 (5 bases). V was shortened by 5 bases and J by 0 bases, with 8 bases between the two germline ends. CDR3 length equals 14 residues. In germline, CDR1 is MNHEY, CDR2 SMNVEV (reference sequence). For the CDR3, the DNA is TGTGCCAGCAGTGCCGGGACCTCTGGAAACACCATATATTTT. Amino acids: CASSAGTSGNTIYF.

A remark on this clone: Mismatch with germline at one junction end may stem from a read error. This rearrangement joins TRBV2 to TRBJ2-3; D is perhaps TRBD2 (6 bases). The CDR3 is 12 residues long. Germline V CDR1 and CDR2: SNHLY, FYNNEI. The CDR3 DNA is TGTGCCAGCAGTGATAATGGGACTCCCAAGGATTTT. Translating it yields CASSDNGTPKDF.

The chain couples TRBV2 to TRBJ2-2; possible D gene TRBD2, 7 bases. This CDR3 is 19 amino acids long. The V end lost 5 bases, the J end lost 6 bases, and 28 bases lay between the germline ends. Per germline, CDR1 SNHLY and CDR2 FYNNEI. The CDR3 coding sequence is TGTGCCAGCAGTTCCGGGGGGCGCGCCTGTGGTCAGGTGGCCGGGGAGCTGTTTTTT. This gives the protein CASSSGGRACGQVAGELFF.

The V call is TRBV10-2, the J call TRBJ1-3, with TRBD1 matching over 9 bases. V gave up 2 bases and J gave up 1 base; unmatched junction bases: 3. Looked up from germline, CDR1 is WSHSY and CDR2 is SAAADI. This CDR3 has 16 amino acids. The DNA of the CDR3 is TGCGCCAGCAGTGAGGCCGGGACAGGGTCTGGAAACACCATATATTTT. Its protein product is CASSEAGTGSGNTIYF.